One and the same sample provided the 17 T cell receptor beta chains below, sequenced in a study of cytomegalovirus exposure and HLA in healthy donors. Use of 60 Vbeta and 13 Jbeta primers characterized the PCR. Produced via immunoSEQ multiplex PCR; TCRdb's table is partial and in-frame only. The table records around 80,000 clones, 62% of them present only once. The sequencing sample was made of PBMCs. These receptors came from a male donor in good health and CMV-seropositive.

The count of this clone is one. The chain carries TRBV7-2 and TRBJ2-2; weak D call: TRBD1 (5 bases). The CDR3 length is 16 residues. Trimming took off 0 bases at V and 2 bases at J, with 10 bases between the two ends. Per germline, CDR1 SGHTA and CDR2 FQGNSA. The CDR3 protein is CASSLAGASNTGELFF. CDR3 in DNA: TGTGCCAGCAGCTTAGCTGGGGCGAGTAACACCGGGGAGCTGTTTTTT.

CDR3 protein: CASRQRGQENSPLHF. In DNA, the CDR3 is TGTGCCAGTAGGCAGAGGGGACAGGAGAATTCACCCCTCCACTTT. The chain joins TRBV19 to TRBJ1-6; TRBD1 aligns across 8 bases. The CDR3 sequence is 15 residues long. The trim removed 6 bases at V and 7 bases at J, leaving 8 bases unmatched. Germline assignment: CDR1 LNHDA and CDR2 SQIVND (reference sequence). The variable domain in full, with the rest retrieved from reference TRBV19 and TRBJ1-6, is DGGITQSPKYLFRKEGQNVTLSCEQNLNHDAMYWYRQDPGQGLRLIYYSQIVNDFQKGDIAEGYSVSREKKESFPLTVTSAQKNPTAFYLCASRQRGQENSPLHFGNGTRLTVT.

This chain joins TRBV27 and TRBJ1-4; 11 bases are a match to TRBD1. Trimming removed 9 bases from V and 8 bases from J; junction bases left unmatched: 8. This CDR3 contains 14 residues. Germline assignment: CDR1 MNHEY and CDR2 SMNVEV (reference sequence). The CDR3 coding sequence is TGTGCCAGGAGGACAGGGGGCATCGGGGAAAAACTGTTTTTT. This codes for CARRTGGIGEKLFF.

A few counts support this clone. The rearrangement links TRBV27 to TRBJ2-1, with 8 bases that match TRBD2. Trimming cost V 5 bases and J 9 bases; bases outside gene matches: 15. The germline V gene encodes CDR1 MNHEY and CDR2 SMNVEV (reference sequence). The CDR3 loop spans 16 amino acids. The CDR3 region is CASSPPGGASISEQFF. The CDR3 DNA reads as TGTGCCAGCAGTCCCCCGGGGGGGGCCTCAATAAGTGAGCAGTTCTTC.

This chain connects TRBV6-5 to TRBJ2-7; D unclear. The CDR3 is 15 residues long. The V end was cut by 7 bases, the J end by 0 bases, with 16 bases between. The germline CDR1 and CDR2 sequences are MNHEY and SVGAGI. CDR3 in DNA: TGTGCCAGCAAAGCACTGGGCCTCCGCTCCTACGAGCAGTACTTC. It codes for CASKALGLRSYEQYF.

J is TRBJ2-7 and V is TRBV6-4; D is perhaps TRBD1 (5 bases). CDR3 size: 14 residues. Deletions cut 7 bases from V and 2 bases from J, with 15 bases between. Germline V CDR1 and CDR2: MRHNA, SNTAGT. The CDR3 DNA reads TGTGCCAGCACCGACGCAGGGATCCCCTACGAGCAGTACTTC. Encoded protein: CASTDAGIPYEQYF.

CDR3 nucleotides: TGTGCCAGCATCCTCGGGACTAGCGGGAGCAATGAGCAGTTCTTC. This encodes CASILGTSGSNEQFF. This chain uses TRBV28 with TRBJ2-1; 14 positions agree with TRBD2. CDR3 length: 15 residues. The germline CDR1 and CDR2 sequences are MDHEN and SYDVKM. Trimming at V came to 7 bases and at J to 6 bases, leaving 5 bases not matched to a gene. Full variable domain (remainder filled in from reference TRBV28 and TRBJ2-1): DVKVTQSSRYLVKRTGEKVFLECVQDMDHENMFWYRQDPGLGLRLIYFSYDVKMKEKGDIPEGYSVSREKKERFSLILESASTNQTSMYLCASILGTSGSNEQFFGPGTRLTVL.

Written as DNA, the CDR3 is TGTGCCAGCAGTTTGCGCGGACTGACGAGCTCCTACGAGCAGTACTTC. This sequence encodes CASSLRGLTSSYEQYF. This sequence joins TRBV28 and TRBJ2-7; the D gene is possibly TRBD2 (5 bases). Germline CDR1 is MDHEN and CDR2 is SYDVKM. The ends were cut back, 3 bases at V and 0 bases at J, with 15 bases in the middle. This CDR3 has 16 residues.

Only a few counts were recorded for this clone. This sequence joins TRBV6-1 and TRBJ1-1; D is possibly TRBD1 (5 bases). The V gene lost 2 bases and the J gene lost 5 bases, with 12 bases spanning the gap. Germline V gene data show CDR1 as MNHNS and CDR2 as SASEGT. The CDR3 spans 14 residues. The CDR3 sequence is CASSERGSRTEAFF. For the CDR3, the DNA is TGTGCCAGCAGTGAAAGGGGAAGTCGGACTGAAGCTTTCTTT.

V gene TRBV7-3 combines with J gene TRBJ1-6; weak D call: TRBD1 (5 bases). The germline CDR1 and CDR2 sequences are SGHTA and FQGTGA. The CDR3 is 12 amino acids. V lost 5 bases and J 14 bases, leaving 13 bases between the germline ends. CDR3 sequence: CASSRDFGSLHF. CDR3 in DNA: TGTGCCAGCAGCAGGGACTTTGGTTCCCTCCACTTT.

The CDR3: CASSYGRWEYF. DNA of the CDR3: TGTGCCAGCAGCTATGGCAGGTGGGAGTATTTT. This chain uses TRBV27 with TRBJ2-3; no clear D gene. The CDR3 totals 11 residues. V dropped 6 bases and J dropped 13 bases, with 14 bases sitting between them. From germline, CDR1 is MNHEY and CDR2 SMNVEV (reference sequence).

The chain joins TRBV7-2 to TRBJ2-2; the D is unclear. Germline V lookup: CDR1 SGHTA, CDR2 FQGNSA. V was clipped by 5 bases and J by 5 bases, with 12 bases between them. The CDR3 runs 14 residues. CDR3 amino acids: CASSPTAATGELFF. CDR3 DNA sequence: TGTGCCAGCAGCCCTACGGCGGCGACCGGGGAGCTGTTTTTT.

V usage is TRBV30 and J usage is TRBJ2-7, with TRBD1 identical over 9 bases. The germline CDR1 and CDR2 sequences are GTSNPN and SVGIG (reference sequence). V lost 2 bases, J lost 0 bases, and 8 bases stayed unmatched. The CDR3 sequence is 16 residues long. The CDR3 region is CAWSLFGTGTSYEQYF. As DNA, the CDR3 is TGTGCCTGGAGTCTATTCGGGACAGGGACCTCCTACGAGCAGTACTTC.

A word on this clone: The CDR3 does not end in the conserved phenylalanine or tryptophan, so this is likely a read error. The CDR3 sequence is CASSPVLTGELFL. CDR3 DNA sequence: TGCGCCAGCAGCCCGGTACTCACCGGGGAGCTGTTTTTG. The chain combines TRBV5-1 with TRBJ2-2; D remains ambiguous. CDR3 length: 13 amino acids. Germline CDR1 and CDR2: SGHRS and YFSETQ. Trimming took 4 bases from V and 4 from J, leaving 8 bases between them.

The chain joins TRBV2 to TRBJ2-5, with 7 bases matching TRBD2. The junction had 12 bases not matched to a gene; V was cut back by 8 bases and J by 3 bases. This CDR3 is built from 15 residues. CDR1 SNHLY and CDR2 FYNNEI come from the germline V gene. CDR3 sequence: CASSGRGMGKETQYF. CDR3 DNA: TGTGCCAGCTCGGGGCGGGGGATGGGCAAAGAGACCCAGTACTTC.

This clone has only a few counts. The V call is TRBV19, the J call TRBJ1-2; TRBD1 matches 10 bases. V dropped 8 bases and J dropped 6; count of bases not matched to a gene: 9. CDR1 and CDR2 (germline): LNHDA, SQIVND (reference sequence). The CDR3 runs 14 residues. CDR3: CASRDRGREDGYTF. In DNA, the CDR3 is TGTGCCAGTCGGGACAGGGGCAGGGAGGATGGCTACACCTTC. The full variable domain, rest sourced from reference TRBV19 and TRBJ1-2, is DGGITQSPKYLFRKEGQNVTLSCEQNLNHDAMYWYRQDPGQGLRLIYYSQIVNDFQKGDIAEGYSVSREKKESFPLTVTSAQKNPTAFYLCASRDRGREDGYTFGSGTRLTVV.

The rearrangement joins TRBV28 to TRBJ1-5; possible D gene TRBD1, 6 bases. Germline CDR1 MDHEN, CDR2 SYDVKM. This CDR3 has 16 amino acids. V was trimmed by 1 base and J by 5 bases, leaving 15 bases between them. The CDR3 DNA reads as TGTGCCAGCAGTTTATTCGGACAGCGTATTGATCAGCCCCAGCATTTT. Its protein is CASSLFGQRIDQPQHF.